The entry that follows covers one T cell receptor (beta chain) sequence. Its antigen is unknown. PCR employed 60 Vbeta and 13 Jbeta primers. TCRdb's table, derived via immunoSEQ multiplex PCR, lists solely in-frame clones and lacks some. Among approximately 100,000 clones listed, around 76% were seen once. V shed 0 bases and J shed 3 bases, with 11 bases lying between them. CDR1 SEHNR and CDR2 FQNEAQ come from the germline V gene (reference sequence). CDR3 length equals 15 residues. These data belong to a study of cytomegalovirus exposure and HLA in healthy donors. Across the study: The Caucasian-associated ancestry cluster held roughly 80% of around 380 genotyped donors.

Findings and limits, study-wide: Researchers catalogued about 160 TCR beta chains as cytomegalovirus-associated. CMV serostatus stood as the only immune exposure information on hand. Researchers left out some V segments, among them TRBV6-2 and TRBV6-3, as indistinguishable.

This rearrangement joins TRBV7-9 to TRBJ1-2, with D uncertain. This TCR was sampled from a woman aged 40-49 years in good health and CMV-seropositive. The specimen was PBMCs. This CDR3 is CASSLAGSVYYGYTF. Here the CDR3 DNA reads TGTGCCAGCAGCTTAGCGGGGAGCGTCTACTATGGCTACACCTTC.